This T cell receptor beta chain was observed in a study of blood T cell repertoires in COVID-19. Across the whole study: Samples came from the United States, Italy and Spain, spanning acute and convalescent COVID-19. PBMCs, B-cell-depleted T cells, or T cells provided the cDNA or gDNA that made up the material.

The germline V gene encodes CDR1 GTSNPN and CDR2 SVGIG (reference sequence). J was trimmed by 6 bases and V by 3 bases; bases with no gene match: 10. The CDR3 totals 16 residues. Per the authors' pipeline: Amplification from reference gene primers served as the basis for estimated nucleated cell counts. Repertoires were generated with immunoSEQ multiplex PCR, while TCRdb's copy carries only in-frame clones and drops some. The V and J calls and the clone size are those of that table, but D and trimming were determined from the DNA. The sample holds 90,000 to 140,000 clones; around 74% are singletons and the top ten take 19%.

This clonotype was obtained from a woman in her sixties or seventies with acute or convalescent COVID-19. The chain joins TRBV30 to TRBJ2-3, with 12 bases aligning to TRBD2. Sequenced material: peripheral blood. For the CDR3, the DNA is TGTGCCTGGAGCAAACTAGCGGGGGGCGGCGCTGATACGCAGTATTTT. Translated: CAWSKLAGGGADTQYF.